This note documents a single TCR beta chain sequence. What it binds is unknown. Primers for the PCR totalled 60 Vbeta and 13 Jbeta. Assay: immunoSEQ multiplex PCR; the TCRdb copy retains only in-frame clones and omits some. Among 110,000 to 150,000 clones, 74% were seen once, and the ten largest hold 4.3%. This sample is part of a study of cytomegalovirus exposure and HLA in healthy donors. Across the study: Early on, a data release was issued that held roughly 80 million unique TCRs from HLA-typed donors.

Trimming took off 2 bases at V and 7 bases at J, with 5 bases between the two ends. Germline-derived CDR1 and CDR2 are MNHNS and SASEGT. This CDR3 has 11 residues. Study findings and constraints: Most TCR beta V segments were productive about 87% or about 30% of the time in an earlier analysis. Researchers reportedly found TCR beta sequences accurately predicted most subjects' HLA-A and HLA-B alleles.

The sequence came from a man aged 18 to 35 in good health and CMV-seropositive. Sequenced input: PBMCs. The chain is built from TRBV6-1 and TRBJ1-2; weak D call: TRBD1 (5 bases). The CDR3 reads CASSERGGYTF. The CDR3 nucleotides read TGTGCCAGCAGTGAAAGGGGTGGCTACACCTTC.